A single sample gave rise to the 8 T cell receptor beta chains below, sequenced in a study of T cells in Graves' hyperthyroidism and ophthalmopathy. Amplification of TCR beta CDR3 regions used RNA as the template. The TCR CDR3 was amplified in a first-round RT-PCR using the HTBI primer set. TCRdb called the multiplex PCR reads again in MiXCR, with one record for every CDR3 protein. The table lists roughly 510,000 distinct CDR3 sequences, less than 25% of them singletons. Sequenced: blood. The receptor source for this set is a man aged 18 to 29 with Graves' hyperthyroidism.

This chain uses TRBV27 with TRBJ2-7; the D gene is possibly TRBD2 (6 bases). The CDR3 runs to 16 residues. Per germline, CDR1 MNHEY and CDR2 SMNVEV (reference sequence). Trimming took 2 bases from V and 3 from J, leaving 17 bases between them. CDR3 in amino acids: CASSLAGSRGRYEQYF. CDR3 nucleotides: TGTGCCAGCAGTTTAGCCGGGAGTAGGGGCCGCTACGAGCAGTACTTC.

This clonotype was found a few times. The chain uses TRBV11-2 and TRBJ2-2; 8 positions match TRBD1. This CDR3 comprises 16 residues. J gave up 2 bases and V 1 base, and 3 bases lay outside the gene matches. Germline assignment: CDR1 SGHAT and CDR2 FQNNGV. The CDR3 region has the DNA TGTGCCAGCAGCTTAGGACAGGGGACCAACACCGGGGAGCTGTTTTTT. Protein: CASSLGQGTNTGELFF.

There are many counts of this clonotype. The CDR3 is CASSLLGQWRDEQYF. DNA of the CDR3: TGTGCCAGCAGTTTACTCGGTCAGTGGAGAGACGAGCAGTACTTC. The V and J genes are TRBV28 and TRBJ2-7; D not resolved. This CDR3 has 15 amino acids. Trimming took 2 bases from V and 5 from J, leaving 16 bases between them. CDR1 and CDR2 from the germline V gene are MDHEN and SYDVKM.

V is TRBV11-2 and J is TRBJ2-2; D is unclear. The germline V gene encodes CDR1 SGHAT and CDR2 FQNNGV. With 8 bases removed from V and 6 bases from J, the gap between germline ends came to 7 bases. The CDR3 spans 11 residues. CDR3 in amino acids: CASGLPGELFF. Written as DNA, the CDR3 is TGTGCCAGCGGTCTTCCCGGGGAGCTGTTTTTT.

This clonotype was recorded many times. This chain connects TRBV12-3 or TRBV12-4 to TRBJ2-7; no reliable D call. With 1 base removed from V and 2 bases from J, the gap between germline ends came to 9 bases. CDR3 length: 14 residues. The CDR3 region is CASSLGSEAYEQYF. CDR3 DNA sequence: TGTGCCAGCAGTTTAGGTTCCGAGGCCTACGAGCAGTACTTC.

This clonotype has at least ten counts. This rearrangement joins TRBV4-2 to TRBJ2-5, with D unclear. This CDR3 is 12 amino acids long. V lost 2 bases and J lost 5, with 6 bases in between. CDR1 and CDR2 from the germline V gene are LGHNA and YNFKEQ. The CDR3 is CASSQRSETQYF. CDR3 DNA: TGTGCCAGCAGCCAAAGGAGCGAGACCCAGTACTTC.

The chain links TRBV30 to TRBJ1-1; D may be TRBD1 (5 bases). Trimming stripped 2 bases from V and 3 bases from J, with 10 bases between. The CDR3 has 13 amino acids. CDR1 and CDR2 from the germline V gene are GTSNPN and SVGIG (reference sequence). In nucleotides, the CDR3 is TGTGCCTGGAGTTCTGACAGTTACACTGAAGCTTTCTTT. This gives the protein CAWSSDSYTEAFF.

A few counts support this clonotype. V and J are TRBV7-2 and TRBJ1-1; TRBD1 aligns across 7 bases. Germline-derived CDR1 and CDR2 are SGHTA and FQGNSA. V was pared by 6 bases and J by 1 base, with 5 bases of the junction left unmatched. The CDR3 extends over 14 amino acids. The CDR3 DNA sequence: TGTGCCAGCAGAGATCAGGGGGAGAACACTGAAGCTTTCTTT. It yields the protein CASRDQGENTEAFF.